The 8 T cell receptor beta chains given below trace back to one sample, sequenced in a study of CD8 T cells in Susac syndrome. A quantity of roughly 0.5 to 1 ug RNA underwent reverse transcription using random hexamers. TCRdb reprocessed the immunoSEQ multiplex PCR reads via MiXCR and lists one record per CDR3 protein. In the table there are a few hundred thousand distinct CDR3 sequences, approximately 85% of which are singletons. Sequencing was performed on CD8+ T cells from PBMCs. The receptors were gathered from a human donor with multiple sclerosis.

This clonotype showed up just a few times. The J gene is TRBJ2-3, the V gene TRBV6-1, with D possibly being TRBD2 (5 bases). Trimming shortened V by 2 bases and J by 9 bases, and 15 bases separated the two germline ends. Germline assignment: CDR1 MNHNS and CDR2 SASEGT. The CDR3 is made up of 14 amino acids. As DNA, the CDR3 is TGTGCCAGCAGTGAATTGGTAGGGAGCGGAACGCAGTATTTT. It specifies CASSELVGSGTQYF.

The count of this clonotype is one. This chain uses TRBV4-1 with TRBJ1-4; TRBD1 might be the D (5 bases). The CDR3 loop spans 16 amino acids. Germline V gives CDR1 MGHRA, CDR2 YSYEKL. V shed 1 base and J shed 7 bases, with 16 bases lying between them. The CDR3 sequence: CASSQASSPGGEKLFF. Here the CDR3 DNA reads TGCGCCAGCAGCCAAGCCTCAAGCCCGGGGGGTGAAAAACTGTTTTTT.

This clonotype appeared a single time. V and J are TRBV12-3 or TRBV12-4 and TRBJ1-6; 7 nucleotides match TRBD1. There are 14 residues in the CDR3. With 8 bases clipped from V and 4 bases from J, the junction kept 5 bases outside the gene matches. CDR3: CASGQTGYNSPLHF. In nucleotides, the CDR3 is TGTGCCAGCGGCCAGACAGGGTATAATTCACCCCTCCACTTT.

The chain carries TRBV11-2 and TRBJ2-3, with a possible D match to TRBD2 (5 bases). Trimming shortened V by 5 bases and J by 4 bases, and 19 bases separated the two germline ends. Germline loops: CDR1 SGHAT, CDR2 FQNNGV. This CDR3 is 16 amino acids long. The CDR3 loop reads CASSQFSPGFADTQYF. In DNA, the CDR3 is TGTGCCAGCAGCCAATTTAGTCCGGGGTTTGCAGATACGCAGTATTTT.

The genes are TRBV29-1 and TRBJ2-1; no clear D. The V and J ends lost 4 bases and 2 bases respectively, with 12 bases between them. The CDR3 extends over 14 amino acids. Germline V gene sequence: CDR1 SQVTM, CDR2 ANQGSEA. This chain's CDR3 is CSVAERSAYNEQFF. The CDR3, as DNA: TGCAGCGTTGCAGAGAGATCAGCCTACAATGAGCAGTTCTTC.

The gene calls are TRBV19 and TRBJ2-2; 8 bases are shared with TRBD1. This CDR3 is 15 amino acids long. The trim removed 3 bases at V and 0 bases at J, leaving 0 bases unmatched. CDR1 and CDR2 (germline): LNHDA, SQIVND (reference sequence). The CDR3: CASSMGQANTGELFF. CDR3 nucleotides: TGTGCCAGTAGTATGGGACAGGCGAACACCGGGGAGCTGTTTTTT.

The J gene is TRBJ1-1, the V gene TRBV10-3; 7 bases line up with TRBD1. V gave up 0 bases and J gave up 3 bases; unmatched junction bases: 10. This CDR3 has 17 amino acids. Germline CDR1 reads ENHRY; CDR2 reads SYGVKD. CDR3 residues: CAISESGWEGAHTEAFF. CDR3 nucleotides: TGTGCCATCAGTGAGTCTGGTTGGGAGGGGGCCCACACTGAAGCTTTCTTT.

The chain couples TRBV7-6 to TRBJ2-1, with D perhaps TRBD1 (5 bases). Trimming shortened V by 0 bases and J by 6 bases, and 9 bases separated the two germline ends. The CDR3 is 14 amino acids. Germline V gene lookup returns CDR1 SGHVS and CDR2 FNYEAQ. This CDR3 reads CASSLAQGGNEQFF. As DNA, the CDR3 is TGTGCCAGCAGCTTAGCGCAGGGCGGCAATGAGCAGTTCTTC.